These 12 T cell receptor beta chains originate from one sample sequenced in a study of cytomegalovirus exposure and HLA in healthy donors. The study ran its PCR with 60 Vbeta and 13 Jbeta primers. Sequenced by immunoSEQ multiplex PCR; TCRdb stores in-frame clones only, minus some. This sample has about 190,000 clones, with roughly 83% found just once. The specimen sequenced was PBMCs. The source is a woman in her forties or fifties in good health and CMV-seronegative.

This clone was detected only a few times. The chain has TRBV19 and TRBJ1-4; D possibly corresponds to TRBD1 (5 bases). The CDR3 has 15 amino acids. The V and J ends lost 6 bases and 8 bases respectively, with 19 bases between them. The V gene's germline CDR1 is LNHDA and CDR2 SQIVND (reference sequence). The CDR3 nucleotides read TGTGCCAGTAGGATGGCCGGGGGTAGTGAAGAAAAACTGTTTTTT. Its protein product is CASRMAGGSEEKLFF.

The V and J genes are TRBV15 and TRBJ1-2, with 10 bases identical to TRBD1. CDR1 and CDR2 (germline): LNHNV, YYDKDF (reference sequence). The CDR3 extends over 17 amino acids. The J segment lost 3 bases and the V segment lost 3 bases, leaving 10 bases of the junction unmatched. CDR3 amino acids: CATSSRTGGYLDYGYTF. The DNA of the CDR3 is TGTGCCACCAGCAGTCGGACAGGGGGTTATTTAGACTATGGCTACACCTTC.

The V and J genes are TRBV18 and TRBJ2-5; maybe TRBD1 (6 bases). The germline gives CDR1 KGHSH, CDR2 LQKENI. This CDR3 is built from 14 residues. Trimming cost V 6 bases and J 2 bases, with 13 bases left between them. The CDR3, as DNA: TGTGCCAGCTCGCCTGGACAGCAGCAAGAGACCCAGTACTTC. It encodes CASSPGQQQETQYF. The variable domain in full, with the rest retrieved from reference TRBV18 and TRBJ2-5, is NAGVMQNPRHLVRRRGQEARLRCSPMKGHSHVYWYRQLPEEGLKFMVYLQKENIIDESGMPKERFSAEFPKEGPSILRIQQVVRGDSAAYFCASSPGQQQETQYFGPGTRLLVL.

This clone was recorded a few times. The chain links TRBV5-1 to TRBJ2-7; 9 nucleotides align to TRBD1. V shed 4 bases and J 1 base; nucleotides not matched to a gene: 6. This CDR3 region has 15 residues. Germline V gene lookup returns CDR1 SGHRS and CDR2 YFSETQ. The CDR3 loop is CASSHRDRASYEQYF. CDR3 bases: TGCGCCAGCAGCCACCGGGACAGGGCTTCCTACGAGCAGTACTTC.

The chain carries TRBV5-6 and TRBJ2-3; a weak D match, TRBD2 (6 bases). V shed 0 bases and J shed 0 bases, with 14 bases lying between them. The CDR3 has 17 residues. Germline CDR1 and CDR2: SGHDT and YYEEEE. CDR3 bases: TGTGCCAGCAGCTTGGTATTCGGGGGATCTAGCACAGATACGCAGTATTTT. The encoded protein is CASSLVFGGSSTDTQYF.

The CDR3 region has the DNA TGTGCCAGCAGTCACAGAGGGCCCCCAGGGGCTTACAATGAGCAGTTCTTC. As protein: CASSHRGPPGAYNEQFF. The chain employs TRBV28 and TRBJ2-1; weak D call: TRBD1 (6 bases). This CDR3 has 17 amino acids. The V end lost 5 bases, the J end lost 4 bases, and 21 bases lay between the germline ends. Germline V CDR1 and CDR2: MDHEN, SYDVKM.

J is TRBJ2-3 and V is TRBV19; D unclear. V was cut by 2 bases and J by 2 bases, with 11 bases left in between. CDR3 length: 15 residues. Germline CDR1 reads LNHDA; CDR2 reads SQIVND (reference sequence). The CDR3 DNA follows: TGTGCCAGTAGTATAAGGCAGGTGTCCACAGATACGCAGTATTTT. Encoded protein: CASSIRQVSTDTQYF. The variable domain in full, completed from reference TRBV19 and TRBJ2-3, reads DGGITQSPKYLFRKEGQNVTLSCEQNLNHDAMYWYRQDPGQGLRLIYYSQIVNDFQKGDIAEGYSVSREKKESFPLTVTSAQKNPTAFYLCASSIRQVSTDTQYFGPGTRLTVL.

This chain joins TRBV5-4 and TRBJ1-1, with D possibly TRBD1 on 5 matching bases. The CDR3 has 14 amino acids. V was pared by 4 bases and J by 1 base, with 11 bases between. The germline V gene encodes CDR1 SGHNT and CDR2 YYREEE (reference sequence). For the CDR3, the DNA is TGTGCCAGCAGCCGGGGGACGCAGAACACTGAAGCTTTCTTT. This gives the protein CASSRGTQNTEAFF.

The rearrangement joins TRBV18 to TRBJ1-2, with a weak D call TRBD1 (6 bases). The CDR3 extends over 15 amino acids. Germline values: CDR1 KGHSH, CDR2 LQKENI. The V end lost 3 bases, the J end lost 2 bases, and 13 bases lay between the germline ends. CDR3 coding DNA: TGTGCCAGCTCACCTCGGGGGGGCCTCAACTATGGCTACACCTTC. This translates into CASSPRGGLNYGYTF.

In its sample, this clone was seen once. The chain joins TRBV7-2 to TRBJ1-6, with 7 bases matching TRBD1. Germline CDR1 and CDR2: SGHTA and FQGNSA. The CDR3 contains 14 residues. V shed 4 bases, J shed 5 bases, and the junction held 2 bases outside the gene matches. The CDR3 DNA follows: TGTGCCAGCAGCTCGACAGGGAATAATTCACCCCTCCACTTT. Amino acids: CASSSTGNNSPLHF.

This clone was observed a handful of times. The gene calls are TRBV7-3 and TRBJ2-3; the match to TRBD2 covers 10 bases. The trim removed 5 bases at V and 4 bases at J, leaving 3 bases unmatched. Germline CDR1 is SGHTA and CDR2 is FQGTGA. CDR3 length: 14 amino acids. DNA of the CDR3: TGTGCCAGCAGCCTGGGACTAGCGTCAGATACGCAGTATTTT. Residues: CASSLGLASDTQYF.

The chain has TRBV19 and TRBJ1-1; no clear D. From germline, CDR1 is LNHDA and CDR2 SQIVND (reference sequence). The CDR3 is 15 amino acids. V was cut by 6 bases and J by 5 bases, with 19 bases left in between. The CDR3 region has the DNA TGTGCCAGTAGCCTCGGCCGACTAGTTGGAACTGAAGCTTTCTTT. The encoded protein is CASSLGRLVGTEAFF.